This record covers a single TCR beta chain. This entry belongs to a study of T cell responses to AZD1222 COVID-19 vaccine. The protocol was immunoSEQ multiplex PCR, while the TCRdb copy is restricted to in-frame clones and leaves out a portion. The profile shows approximately 260,000 clones, just over 90% of them singletons. Trimming removed 5 bases from V and 4 bases from J, with 29 bases in between. The CDR3 totals 19 residues. The V gene's germline CDR1 is SEHNR and CDR2 FQNEAQ (reference sequence). Sequencing used peripheral blood, obtained on day 0 of AZD1222 vaccination. This receptor was identified in an adult in good health. The chain uses TRBV7-9 and TRBJ1-2; D is uncertain. DNA for the CDR3: TGTGCCAGCAGCCCCGAGCGGGCAGGAAGGGCGCCCCGGGCCTATGGCTACACCTTC. Translation gives CASSPERAGRAPRAYGYTF.